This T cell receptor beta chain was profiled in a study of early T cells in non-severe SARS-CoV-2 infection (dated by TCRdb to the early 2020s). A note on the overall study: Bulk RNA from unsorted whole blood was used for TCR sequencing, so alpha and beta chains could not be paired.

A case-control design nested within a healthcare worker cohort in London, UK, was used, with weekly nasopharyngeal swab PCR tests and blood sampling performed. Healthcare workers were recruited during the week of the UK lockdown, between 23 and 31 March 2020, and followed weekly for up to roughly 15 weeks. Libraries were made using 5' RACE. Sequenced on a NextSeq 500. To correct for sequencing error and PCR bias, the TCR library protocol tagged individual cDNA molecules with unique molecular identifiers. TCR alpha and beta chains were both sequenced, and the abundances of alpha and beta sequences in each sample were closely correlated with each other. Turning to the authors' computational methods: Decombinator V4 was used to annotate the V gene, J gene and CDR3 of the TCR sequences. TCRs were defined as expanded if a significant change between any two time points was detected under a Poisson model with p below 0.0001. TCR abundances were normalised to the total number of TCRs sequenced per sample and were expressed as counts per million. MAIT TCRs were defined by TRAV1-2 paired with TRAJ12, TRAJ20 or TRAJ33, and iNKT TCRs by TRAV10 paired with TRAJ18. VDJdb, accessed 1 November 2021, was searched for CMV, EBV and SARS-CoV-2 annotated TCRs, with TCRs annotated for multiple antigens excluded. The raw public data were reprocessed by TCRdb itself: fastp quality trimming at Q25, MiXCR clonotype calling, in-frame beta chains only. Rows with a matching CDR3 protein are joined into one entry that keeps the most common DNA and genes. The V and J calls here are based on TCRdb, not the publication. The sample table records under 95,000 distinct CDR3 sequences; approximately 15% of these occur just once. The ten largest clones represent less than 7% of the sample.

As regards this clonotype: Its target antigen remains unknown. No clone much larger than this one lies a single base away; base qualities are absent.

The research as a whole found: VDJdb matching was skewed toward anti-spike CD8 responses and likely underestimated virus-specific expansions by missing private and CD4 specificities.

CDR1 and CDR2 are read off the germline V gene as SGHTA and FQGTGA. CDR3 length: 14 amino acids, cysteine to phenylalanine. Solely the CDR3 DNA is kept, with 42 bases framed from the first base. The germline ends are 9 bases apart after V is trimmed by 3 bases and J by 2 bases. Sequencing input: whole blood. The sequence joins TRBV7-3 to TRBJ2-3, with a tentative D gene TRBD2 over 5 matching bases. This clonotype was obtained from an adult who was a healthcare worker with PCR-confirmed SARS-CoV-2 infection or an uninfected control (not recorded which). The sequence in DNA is TGTGCCAGCAGCTTCCGGGGAGACACAGATACGCAGTATTTT. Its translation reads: CASSFRGDTDTQYF.